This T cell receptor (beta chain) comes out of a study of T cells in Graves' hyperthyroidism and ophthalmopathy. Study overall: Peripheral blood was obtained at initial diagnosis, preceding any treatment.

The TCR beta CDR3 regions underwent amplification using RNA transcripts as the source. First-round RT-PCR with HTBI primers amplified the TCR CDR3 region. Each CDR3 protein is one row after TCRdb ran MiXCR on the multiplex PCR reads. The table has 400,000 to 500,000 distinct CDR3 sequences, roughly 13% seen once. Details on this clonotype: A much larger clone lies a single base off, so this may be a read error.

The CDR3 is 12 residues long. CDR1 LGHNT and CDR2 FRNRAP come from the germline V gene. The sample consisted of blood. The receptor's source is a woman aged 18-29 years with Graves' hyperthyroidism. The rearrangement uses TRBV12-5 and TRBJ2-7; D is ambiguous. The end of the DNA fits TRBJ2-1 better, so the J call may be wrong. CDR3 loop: CASGLSRYEQFF. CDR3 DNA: TGTGCTAGTGGTTTGAGCCGATACGAGCAGTTCTTC.